The 20 T cell receptor beta chains reported below all come from one sample, sequenced in a study of control samples from healthy donors and cancer patients. Libraries were prepared by immunoSEQ multiplex PCR; TCRdb keeps only in-frame clonotypes and omits some of them. This sample has roughly 84,000 clones, with roughly 91% found just once. The specimen sequenced was blood. These receptors originate from a man aged 45-65 years in good health.

This sequence joins TRBV27 and TRBJ1-1, with D maybe TRBD1 (5 bases). Germline V gene sequence: CDR1 MNHEY, CDR2 SMNVEV (reference sequence). The CDR3 totals 14 residues. Trimming took 8 bases from V and 1 from J, leaving 14 bases between them. The CDR3 DNA reads as TGTGCCAGCCACGCGCCCGGGGGGAACACTGAAGCTTTCTTT. It yields the protein CASHAPGGNTEAFF.

The chain couples TRBV19 to TRBJ1-5; D gene ambiguous. With 5 bases removed from V and 4 bases from J, the gap between germline ends came to 18 bases. The germline CDR1 and CDR2 sequences are LNHDA and SQIVND (reference sequence). The CDR3 spans 16 residues. CDR3 sequence (DNA): TGTGCCAGTAGTCCGCCCCGGGTCACCATAAATCAGCCCCAGCATTTT. This encodes CASSPPRVTINQPQHF.

This clone was seen a single time. J is TRBJ2-3 and V is TRBV5-1; 8 bases are a match to TRBD2. With 0 bases clipped from V and 6 bases from J, the junction kept 9 bases outside the gene matches. The CDR3 is 16 amino acids. CDR1 is SGHRS and CDR2 is YFSETQ in the germline V gene. Written as DNA, the CDR3 is TGCGCCAGCAGCTTGGACTGGCGGGGGGCGGGGGATACGCAGTATTTT. Translating it yields CASSLDWRGAGDTQYF.

The rearrangement uses TRBV18 and TRBJ1-1; tentative D call: TRBD1 (5 bases). In germline, CDR1 is KGHSH, CDR2 LQKENI. This CDR3 is 15 amino acids long. V was pared by 3 bases and J by 0 bases, with 11 bases between. DNA of the CDR3: TGTGCCAGCTCACCGGAACAGGTGATGAACACTGAAGCTTTCTTT. Its protein is CASSPEQVMNTEAFF.

The rearrangement links TRBV10-1 to TRBJ2-2; D is perhaps TRBD1 or TRBD2 (5 bases each). The CDR3 is 13 amino acids. Germline V CDR1 and CDR2: WNHNN, SYGVQD (reference sequence). V shed 2 bases and J shed 5 bases, with 6 bases lying between them. The CDR3 DNA is TGCGCCAGCAGTGAGGGGGGTACCGGGGAGCTGTTTTTT. Protein sequence: CASSEGGTGELFF.

The chain carries TRBV6-5 and TRBJ1-4; 8 bases line up with TRBD1. V trimming: 6 bases; J trimming: 8 bases; junction bases outside the gene matches: 8. Germline assignment: CDR1 MNHEY and CDR2 SVGAGI. The CDR3 is 14 residues long. CDR3 DNA sequence: TGTGCCAGCAGCGGCAGGGGGCGCTTAGAAAAACTGTTTTTT. It is translated as CASSGRGRLEKLFF.

The chain couples TRBV7-9 to TRBJ1-2; D gene uncertain. CDR1 is SEHNR and CDR2 is FQNEAQ in the germline V gene (reference sequence). The CDR3 sequence is 14 residues long. Trimming took off 5 bases at V and 4 bases at J, with 14 bases between the two ends. In DNA form, the CDR3 reads TGTGCCAGCAGCCTATCAAGGGCGGCCTATGGCTACACCTTC. This gives the protein CASSLSRAAYGYTF. The whole variable domain, remainder taken from reference TRBV7-9 and TRBJ1-2, is DTGVSQNPRHKITKRGQNVTFRCDPISEHNRLYWYRQTLGQGPEFLTYFQNEAQLEKSRLLSDRFSAERPKGSFSTLEIQRTEQGDSAMYLCASSLSRAAYGYTFGSGTRLTVV.

The chain employs TRBV10-1 and TRBJ1-4; maybe TRBD1 (5 bases). The CDR3 loop spans 13 amino acids. Per germline, CDR1 WNHNN and CDR2 SYGVQD (reference sequence). V lost 4 bases and J 7 bases, leaving 10 bases between the germline ends. CDR3 region: CASSAGRGEKLFF. The CDR3 DNA reads TGCGCCAGCAGTGCGGGACGAGGTGAAAAACTGTTTTTT.

The chain uses TRBV5-4 and TRBJ1-2; D unresolved. V was trimmed by 2 bases and J by 7 bases, leaving 18 bases between them. This CDR3 spans 15 amino acids. Per germline, CDR1 SGHNT and CDR2 YYREEE (reference sequence). Written as DNA, the CDR3 is TGTGCCAGCAGCTTCCCGGCCTTGACTGCTGCTGGCTACACCTTC. This sequence encodes CASSFPALTAAGYTF. The full variable domain, rest sourced from reference TRBV5-4 and TRBJ1-2, is ETGVTQSPTHLIKTRGQQVTLRCSSQSGHNTVSWYQQALGQGPQFIFQYYREEENGRGNFPPRFSGLQFPNYSSELNVNALELDDSALYLCASSFPALTAAGYTFGSGTRLTVV.

CDR3 DNA sequence: TGTGCCAGCAGCTTAGTAGGGGAGAGGACAGATACGCAGTATTTT. Protein sequence: CASSLVGERTDTQYF. The V call is TRBV7-2, the J call TRBJ2-3; possibly TRBD1 or TRBD2 for D (5 bases each). Germline V gives CDR1 SGHTA, CDR2 FQGNSA. Trimming cost V 1 base and J 3 bases, with 11 bases left between them. CDR3 length: 15 amino acids.

The V and J genes are TRBV29-1 and TRBJ1-1; D not resolved. The CDR3 loop spans 12 amino acids. Trimming left V 7 bases short and J 2 bases short, with 11 bases between. CDR1 is SQVTM, CDR2 ANQGSEA, per germline. CDR3 coding DNA: TGCAGCGCGGGAACCGGCAACACTGAAGCTTTCTTT. It translates to CSAGTGNTEAFF.

J is TRBJ1-5 and V is TRBV4-1, with 8 bases identical to TRBD1. The junction had 8 bases not matched to a gene; V was cut back by 3 bases and J by 7 bases. CDR3 length: 15 amino acids. In germline, CDR1 is MGHRA, CDR2 YSYEKL. The CDR3 here is CASSHDRGGGQPQHF. In DNA form, the CDR3 reads TGCGCCAGCAGCCACGACAGGGGAGGAGGGCAGCCCCAGCATTTT.

This clone was observed once. The chain recombines TRBV6-5 with TRBJ1-1, with D uncertain. This CDR3 comprises 15 residues. CDR1 and CDR2 from the germline V gene are MNHEY and SVGAGI. V shed 3 bases and J shed 1 base, with 12 bases lying between them. CDR3 amino acids: CASSYRGLSNTEAFF. CDR3 sequence (DNA): TGTGCCAGCAGTTATCGTGGCTTATCGAACACTGAAGCTTTCTTT.

The chain carries TRBV5-6 and TRBJ1-3; 8 bases are a match to TRBD1. The V and J ends lost 2 bases and 4 bases, in that order; junction bases with no gene match: 5. This CDR3 comprises 15 residues. Germline loops: CDR1 SGHDT, CDR2 YYEEEE. Written as DNA, the CDR3 is TGTGCCAGCAGCTTTGGACAGGGTATCGGAAACACCATATATTTT. Residues: CASSFGQGIGNTIYF.

The chain carries TRBV19 and TRBJ2-2; 7 nucleotides line up with TRBD1. In germline, CDR1 is LNHDA, CDR2 SQIVND (reference sequence). The CDR3 covers 18 residues. V lost 2 bases and J lost 1; bases outside the gene matches: 10. CDR3 sequence reads: CASSIRTGGLVNTGELFF. The CDR3 DNA is TGTGCCAGTAGTATAAGGACAGGTGGGCTTGTGAACACCGGGGAGCTGTTTTTT.

The gene calls are TRBV12-3 or TRBV12-4 and TRBJ1-5, with D perhaps TRBD1 (5 bases). The germline V and J ends were trimmed by 6 bases and 3 bases, with 9 bases remaining between them. This CDR3 has 13 residues. This chain's CDR3 is CASSLGANQPQHF. CDR3 DNA: TGTGCCAGCAGCCTTGGGGCCAATCAGCCCCAGCATTTT.

This chain connects TRBV5-1 to TRBJ2-4; tentatively, D is TRBD1 or TRBD2 (6 bases each). V lost 1 base and J lost 0, with 11 bases in between. Germline values: CDR1 SGHRS, CDR2 YFSETQ. There are 16 residues in the CDR3. This CDR3 reads CASSLLGGLAKNIQYF. CDR3 DNA: TGCGCCAGCAGCTTGCTAGGGGGACTAGCCAAAAACATTCAGTACTTC.

The gene calls are TRBV6-5 and TRBJ1-5; D is perhaps TRBD1 (6 bases). Trimming stripped 6 bases from V and 7 bases from J, with 19 bases between. Germline V gene sequence: CDR1 MNHEY, CDR2 SVGAGI. The CDR3 contains 15 residues. The DNA of the CDR3 is TGTGCCAGCAGCGACCGTAGGGGGGGCGGGCAGCCCCAGCATTTT. Encoded protein: CASSDRRGGGQPQHF.

This clone was seen once. This sequence joins TRBV7-8 and TRBJ1-6; D remains unclear. Trimming shortened V by 5 bases and J by 7 bases, and 9 bases separated the two germline ends. Germline V gene lookup returns CDR1 SGHVS and CDR2 FQNEAQ. CDR3 length equals 13 residues. The CDR3 reads CASSTDGNSPLHF. The DNA of the CDR3 is TGTGCCAGCAGCACTGATGGGAATTCACCCCTCCACTTT. The full variable domain, with the rest looked up from reference TRBV7-8 and TRBJ1-6, is GAGVSQSPRYKVAKRGQDVALRCDPISGHVSLFWYQQALGQGPEFLTYFQNEAQLDKSGLPSDRFFAERPEGSVSTLKIQRTQQEDSAVYLCASSTDGNSPLHFGNGTRLTVT.

The CDR3 reads CASRGLQGNEQFF. The CDR3 nucleotides read TGTGCCAGCAGGGGGTTACAGGGAAATGAGCAGTTCTTC. The chain couples TRBV12-3 or TRBV12-4 to TRBJ2-1; tentative D call: TRBD1 (6 bases). Trimming left V 6 bases short and J 7 bases short, with 13 bases between. The CDR3 is made up of 13 amino acids.